The rows below give T cell receptor beta chains drawn from one sample of a study of blood T cell repertoires in COVID-19. Data came from immunoSEQ multiplex PCR; TCRdb stores just in-frame clones and leaves some out. This sample has about 250,000 clones, with about 85% found just once. The specimen was PBMCs or T cells enriched from blood (not recorded which). These TCRs come from a woman between 50 and 59 years old who had recovered from COVID-19. Both conserved end residues are trimmed from each CDR3.

j_call v_call cdr3_aa
TRBJ2-7 TRBV11-2 AILRQAREQT
TRBJ1-2 TRBV5-1 ASSLGDREYGYT
TRBJ1-1 TRBV9 ASSAVQGANTEAF
TRBJ2-5 TRBV24-1 ATSDGQVGETQY
TRBJ1-2 TRBV7-9 ASMRVPNYGYT
TRBJ2-1 TRBV27 ASRGQGALGEQF
TRBJ2-1 TRBV27 ASSPTLKGNEQF
TRBJ2-1 TRBV4-3 ASSQGRLAGTYNEQF
TRBJ1-3 TRBV28 ASNRQGSGNTIY
TRBJ1-4 TRBV9 ASSERGSLNEKLF
TRBJ1-3 TRBV18 ASSSGQGNSGNTIY
TRBJ2-7 TRBV12-3/TRBV12-4 ASSPLAGDEQY
TRBJ2-1 TRBV14 ASSQDNYNEQF
TRBJ2-1 TRBV7-2 ASSAPRQGSSSYNEQF
TRBJ2-5 TRBV18 ASSPPTGGQGRETQY
TRBJ2-5 TRBV7-9 ASSLGVTRAETQY
TRBJ1-1 TRBV13 ASSSRQRGMNTEAF
TRBJ1-1 TRBV28 ASSFRSLLNTEAF
TRBJ2-7 TRBV5-6 ASKKYPGQNPYEQY
TRBJ2-7 TRBV27 ASRTNRDSYEQY
TRBJ2-7 TRBV9 ASSVEGDGTRRQY
TRBJ1-4 TRBV5-1 ASSLGRGKNEKLF
TRBJ1-5 TRBV2 ASSGTNQPQH
TRBJ2-1 TRBV5-6 ASSTAQGWAEQF
TRBJ2-7 TRBV11-2 ASSLSWGRRYEQY
TRBJ2-1 TRBV9 ASSVVQQGAVNEQF
TRBJ1-4 TRBV7-2 ASRLGSPGAEKLF
TRBJ1-5 TRBV12-3/TRBV12-4 ASSFGSQPQH
TRBJ2-7 TRBV28 ASSSGTNNQYEQY